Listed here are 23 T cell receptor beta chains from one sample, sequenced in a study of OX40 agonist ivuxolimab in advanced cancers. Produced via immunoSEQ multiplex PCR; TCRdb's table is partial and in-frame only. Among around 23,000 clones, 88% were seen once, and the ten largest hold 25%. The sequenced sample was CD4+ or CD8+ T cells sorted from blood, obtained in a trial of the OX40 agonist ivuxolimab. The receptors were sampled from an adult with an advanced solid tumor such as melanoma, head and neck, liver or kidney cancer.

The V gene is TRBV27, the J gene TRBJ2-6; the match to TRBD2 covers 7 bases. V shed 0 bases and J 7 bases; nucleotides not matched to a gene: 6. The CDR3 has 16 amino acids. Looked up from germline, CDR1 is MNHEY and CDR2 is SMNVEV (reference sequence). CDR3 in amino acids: CASSLSVGEGANVLTF. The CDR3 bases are TGTGCCAGCAGTTTATCGGTGGGGGAGGGTGCCAACGTCCTGACTTTC.

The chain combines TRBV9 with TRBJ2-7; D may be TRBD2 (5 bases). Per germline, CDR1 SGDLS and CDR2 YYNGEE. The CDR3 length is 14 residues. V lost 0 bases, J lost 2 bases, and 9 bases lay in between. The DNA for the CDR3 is TGTGCCAGCAGCGTAGAGGGAGATACCTACGAGCAGTACTTC. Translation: CASSVEGDTYEQYF.

The CDR3, as DNA: TGCGCCAGCAGTGTGGCGGGTGCTCAGCCCCAGCATTTT. Protein sequence: CASSVAGAQPQHF. The chain couples TRBV4-1 to TRBJ1-5; D is ambiguous. The CDR3 contains 13 residues. CDR1 and CDR2 from the germline V gene are MGHRA and YSYEKL. V was shortened by 6 bases and J by 6 bases, with 12 bases between the two germline ends.

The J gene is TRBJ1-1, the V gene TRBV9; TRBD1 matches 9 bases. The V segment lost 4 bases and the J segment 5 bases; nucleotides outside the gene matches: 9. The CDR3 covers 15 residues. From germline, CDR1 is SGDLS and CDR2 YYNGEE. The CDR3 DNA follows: TGTGCCAGCAGCTTAGGACAGGGGAGGAGTACTGAAGCTTTCTTT. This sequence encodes CASSLGQGRSTEAFF.

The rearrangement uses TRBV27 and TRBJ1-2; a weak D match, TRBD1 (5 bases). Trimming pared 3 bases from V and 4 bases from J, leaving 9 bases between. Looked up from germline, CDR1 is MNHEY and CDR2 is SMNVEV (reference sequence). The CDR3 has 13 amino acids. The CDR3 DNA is TGTGCCAGCAGTTTCGGGGGATCCTATGGCTACACCTTC. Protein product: CASSFGGSYGYTF.

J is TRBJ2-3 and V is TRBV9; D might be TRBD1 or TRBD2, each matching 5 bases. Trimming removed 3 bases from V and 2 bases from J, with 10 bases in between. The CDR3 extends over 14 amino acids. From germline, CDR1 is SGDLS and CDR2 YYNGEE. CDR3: CASSARGDTDTQYF. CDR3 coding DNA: TGTGCCAGCAGCGCCCGGGGCGACACAGATACGCAGTATTTT.

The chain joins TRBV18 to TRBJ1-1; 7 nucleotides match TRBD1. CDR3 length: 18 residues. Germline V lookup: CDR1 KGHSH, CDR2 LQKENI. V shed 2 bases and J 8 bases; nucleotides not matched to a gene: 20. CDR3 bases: TGTGCCAGCTCACCATCGACAGGGCTCACTTTTGGGCTTAAGGAAGCTTTCTTT. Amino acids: CASSPSTGLTFGLKEAFF.

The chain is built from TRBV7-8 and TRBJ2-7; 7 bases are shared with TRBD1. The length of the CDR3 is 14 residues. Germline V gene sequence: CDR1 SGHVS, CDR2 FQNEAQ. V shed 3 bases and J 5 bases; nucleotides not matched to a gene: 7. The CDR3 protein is CASSFGQEWDEQYF. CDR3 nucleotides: TGTGCCAGCAGCTTTGGACAGGAATGGGACGAGCAGTACTTC.

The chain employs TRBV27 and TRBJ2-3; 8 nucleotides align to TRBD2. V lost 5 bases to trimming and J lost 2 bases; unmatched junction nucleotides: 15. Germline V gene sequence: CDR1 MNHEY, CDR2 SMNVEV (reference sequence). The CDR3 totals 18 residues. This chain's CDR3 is CASSRGPRAGADTDTQYF. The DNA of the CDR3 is TGTGCCAGCAGTAGGGGCCCACGAGCGGGAGCCGACACAGATACGCAGTATTTT.

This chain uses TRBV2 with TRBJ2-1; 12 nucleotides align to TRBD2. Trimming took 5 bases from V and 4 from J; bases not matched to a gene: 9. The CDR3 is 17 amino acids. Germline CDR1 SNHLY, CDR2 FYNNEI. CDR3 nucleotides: TGTGCCAGCAGTAACCCCCTAGCGGGGGGGGTTTACAATGAGCAGTTCTTC. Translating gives CASSNPLAGGVYNEQFF.

The CDR3, as DNA: TGCGCCAGCAGCCAAGATACCGGGAGGGGAGACAATGAGCAGTTCTTC. Its protein product is CASSQDTGRGDNEQFF. The chain joins TRBV4-3 to TRBJ2-1; 8 positions agree with TRBD2. Germline CDR1 and CDR2: LGHNA and YSLEER. With V trimmed by 0 bases and J by 5 bases, 6 bases remained unmatched. The CDR3 covers 16 residues.

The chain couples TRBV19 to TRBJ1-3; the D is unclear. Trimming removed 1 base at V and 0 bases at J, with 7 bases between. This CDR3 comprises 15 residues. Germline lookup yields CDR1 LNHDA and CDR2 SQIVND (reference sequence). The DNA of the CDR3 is TGTGCCAGTAGTATAGTCGCAGGCTCTGGAAACACCATATATTTT. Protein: CASSIVAGSGNTIYF. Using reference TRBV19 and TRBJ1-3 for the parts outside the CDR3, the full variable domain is DGGITQSPKYLFRKEGQNVTLSCEQNLNHDAMYWYRQDPGQGLRLIYYSQIVNDFQKGDIAEGYSVSREKKESFPLTVTSAQKNPTAFYLCASSIVAGSGNTIYFGEGSWLTVV.

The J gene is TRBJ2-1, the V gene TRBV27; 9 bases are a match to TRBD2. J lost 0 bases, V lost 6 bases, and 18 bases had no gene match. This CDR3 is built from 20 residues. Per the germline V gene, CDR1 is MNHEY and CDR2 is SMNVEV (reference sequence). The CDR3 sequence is CASSNSWAATSGTSYNEQFF. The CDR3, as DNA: TGTGCCAGCAGCAACTCCTGGGCCGCGACTAGCGGCACCTCCTACAATGAGCAGTTCTTC.

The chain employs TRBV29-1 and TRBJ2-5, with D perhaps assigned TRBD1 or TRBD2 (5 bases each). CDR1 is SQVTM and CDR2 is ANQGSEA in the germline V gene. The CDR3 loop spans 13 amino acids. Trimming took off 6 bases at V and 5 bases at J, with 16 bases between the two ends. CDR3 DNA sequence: TGCAGCGTAGTCGGGGACGGCATGGAGACCCAGTACTTC. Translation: CSVVGDGMETQYF.

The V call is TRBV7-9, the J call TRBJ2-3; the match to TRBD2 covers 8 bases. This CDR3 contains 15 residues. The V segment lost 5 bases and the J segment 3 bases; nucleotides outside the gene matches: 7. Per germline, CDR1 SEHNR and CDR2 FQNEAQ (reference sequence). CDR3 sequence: CASSPSGSGTDTQYF. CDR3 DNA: TGTGCCAGCAGCCCGAGCGGGAGCGGGACAGATACGCAGTATTTT.

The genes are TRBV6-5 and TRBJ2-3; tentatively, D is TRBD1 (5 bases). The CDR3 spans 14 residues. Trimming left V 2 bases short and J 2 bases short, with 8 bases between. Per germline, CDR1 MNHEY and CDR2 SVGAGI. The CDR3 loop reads CASSYGHNTDTQYF. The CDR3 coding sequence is TGTGCCAGCAGTTACGGACATAACACAGATACGCAGTATTTT.

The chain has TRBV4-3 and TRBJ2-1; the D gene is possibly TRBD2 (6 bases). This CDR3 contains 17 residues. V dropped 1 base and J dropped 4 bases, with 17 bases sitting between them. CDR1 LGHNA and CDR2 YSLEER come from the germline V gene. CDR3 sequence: CASSQGTGTSEYNEQFF. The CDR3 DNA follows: TGCGCCAGCAGCCAAGGCACCGGGACTTCCGAGTACAATGAGCAGTTCTTC.

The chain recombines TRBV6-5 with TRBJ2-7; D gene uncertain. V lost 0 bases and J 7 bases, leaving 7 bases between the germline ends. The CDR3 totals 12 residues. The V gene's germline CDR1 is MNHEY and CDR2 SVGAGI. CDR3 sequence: CASSYSMGEQYF. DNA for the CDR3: TGTGCCAGCAGTTACTCGATGGGGGAGCAGTACTTC.

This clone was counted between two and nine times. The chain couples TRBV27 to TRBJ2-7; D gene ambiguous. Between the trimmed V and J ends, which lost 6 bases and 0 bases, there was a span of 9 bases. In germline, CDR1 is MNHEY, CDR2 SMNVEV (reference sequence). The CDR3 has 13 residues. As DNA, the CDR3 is TGTGCCAGCAGCCTCTCGGGCTCCTACGAGCAGTACTTC. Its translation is CASSLSGSYEQYF.

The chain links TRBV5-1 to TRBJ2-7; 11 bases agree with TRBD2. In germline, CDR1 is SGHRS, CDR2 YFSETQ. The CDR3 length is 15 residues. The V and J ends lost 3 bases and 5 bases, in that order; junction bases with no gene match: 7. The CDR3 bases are TGCGCCAGCAGCTACACTAGCGGGAGTGCCAACGAGCAGTACTTC. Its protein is CASSYTSGSANEQYF.

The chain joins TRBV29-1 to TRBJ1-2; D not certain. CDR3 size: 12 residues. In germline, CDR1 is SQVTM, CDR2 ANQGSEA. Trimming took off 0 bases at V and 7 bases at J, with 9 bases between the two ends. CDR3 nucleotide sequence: TGCAGCGTTGAAGATCTTAGCTTTGGCTACACCTTC. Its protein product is CSVEDLSFGYTF.

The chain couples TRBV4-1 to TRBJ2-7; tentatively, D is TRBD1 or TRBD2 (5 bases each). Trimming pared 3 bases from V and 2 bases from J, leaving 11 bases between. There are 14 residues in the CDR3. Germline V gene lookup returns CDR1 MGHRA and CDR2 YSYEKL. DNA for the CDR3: TGCGCCAGCAGCCACCGGGACGGTACCTACGAGCAGTACTTC. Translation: CASSHRDGTYEQYF.

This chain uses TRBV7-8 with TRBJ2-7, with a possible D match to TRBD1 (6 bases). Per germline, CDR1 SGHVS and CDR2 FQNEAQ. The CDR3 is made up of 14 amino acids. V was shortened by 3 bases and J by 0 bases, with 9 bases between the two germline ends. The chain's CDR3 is CASSFQGTSYEQYF. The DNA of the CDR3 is TGTGCCAGCAGCTTTCAGGGGACCTCCTACGAGCAGTACTTC.